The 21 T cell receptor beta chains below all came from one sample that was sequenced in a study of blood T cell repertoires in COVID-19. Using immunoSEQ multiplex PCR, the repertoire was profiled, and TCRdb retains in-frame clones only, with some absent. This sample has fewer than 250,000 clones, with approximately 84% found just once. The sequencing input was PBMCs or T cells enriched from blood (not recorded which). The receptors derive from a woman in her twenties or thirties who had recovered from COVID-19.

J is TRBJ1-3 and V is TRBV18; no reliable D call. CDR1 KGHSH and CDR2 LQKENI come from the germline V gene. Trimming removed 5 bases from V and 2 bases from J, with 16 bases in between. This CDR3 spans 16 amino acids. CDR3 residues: CASSLEDPGTGNTIYF. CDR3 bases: TGTGCCAGCTCATTAGAGGACCCCGGGACTGGAAACACCATATATTTT.

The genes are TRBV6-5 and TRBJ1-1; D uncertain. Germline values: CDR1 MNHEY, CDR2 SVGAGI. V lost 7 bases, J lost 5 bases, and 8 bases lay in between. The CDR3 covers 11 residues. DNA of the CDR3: TGTGCCAGCATGAGGGTTACTGAAGCTTTCTTT. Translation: CASMRVTEAFF.

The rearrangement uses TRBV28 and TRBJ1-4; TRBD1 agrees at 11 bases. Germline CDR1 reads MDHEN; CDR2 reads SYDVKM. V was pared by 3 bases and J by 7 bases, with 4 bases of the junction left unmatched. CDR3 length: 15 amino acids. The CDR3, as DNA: TGTGCCAGCAGTTTGCGGGGACAGGGGGGTGAAAAACTGTTTTTT. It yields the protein CASSLRGQGGEKLFF.

The CDR3 loop reads CASSFVFGRRPINEQFF. As DNA, the CDR3 is TGCGCCAGCAGCTTCGTATTTGGCCGGCGGCCAATCAATGAGCAGTTCTTC. This chain links TRBV5-1 with TRBJ2-1; no reliable D call. The length of the CDR3 is 17 residues. CDR1 and CDR2 (germline): SGHRS, YFSETQ. V gave up 2 bases and J gave up 6 bases, with 21 bases separating them.

The CDR3 sequence is CASSPARNYGYTF. The CDR3 nucleotides are TGTGCCAGCAGCCCAGCGAGGAACTATGGCTACACCTTC. This chain links TRBV7-8 with TRBJ1-2; D unresolved. V was shortened by 5 bases and J by 2 bases, with 9 bases between the two germline ends. The CDR3 consists of 13 residues. Germline V gene lookup returns CDR1 SGHVS and CDR2 FQNEAQ.

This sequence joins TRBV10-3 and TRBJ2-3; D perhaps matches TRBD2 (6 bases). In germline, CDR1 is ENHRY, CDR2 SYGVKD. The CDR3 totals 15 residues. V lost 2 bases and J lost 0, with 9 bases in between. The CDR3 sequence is CAISEAGSSTDTQYF. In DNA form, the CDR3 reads TGTGCCATCAGTGAGGCGGGGTCTAGCACAGATACGCAGTATTTT.

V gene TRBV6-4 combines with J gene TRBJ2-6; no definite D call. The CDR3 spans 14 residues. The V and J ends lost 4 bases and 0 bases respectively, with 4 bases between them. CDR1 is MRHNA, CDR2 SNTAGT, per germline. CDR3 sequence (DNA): TGTGCCAGCAGTGCAGGCTCTGGGGCCAACGTCCTGACTTTC. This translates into CASSAGSGANVLTF.

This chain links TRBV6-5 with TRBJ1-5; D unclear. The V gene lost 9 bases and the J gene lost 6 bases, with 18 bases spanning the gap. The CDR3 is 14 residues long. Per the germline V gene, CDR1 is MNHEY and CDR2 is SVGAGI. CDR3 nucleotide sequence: TGTGCCAGTAAACCTGAGGGTCGCACTCAGCCCCAGCATTTT. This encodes CASKPEGRTQPQHF.

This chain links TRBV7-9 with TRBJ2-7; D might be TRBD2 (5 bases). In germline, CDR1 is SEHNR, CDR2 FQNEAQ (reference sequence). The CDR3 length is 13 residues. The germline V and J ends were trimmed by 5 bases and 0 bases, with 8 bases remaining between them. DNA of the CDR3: TGTGCCAGCAGCCAACTAGGCTCCTACGAGCAGTACGTC. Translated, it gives CASSQLGSYEQYV.

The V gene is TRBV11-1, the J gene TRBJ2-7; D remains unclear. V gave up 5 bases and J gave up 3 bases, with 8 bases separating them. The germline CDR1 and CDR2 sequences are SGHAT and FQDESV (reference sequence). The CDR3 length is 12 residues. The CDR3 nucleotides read TGTGCCAGCAGCCAGGATGGCTACGAGCAGTACTTC. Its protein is CASSQDGYEQYF. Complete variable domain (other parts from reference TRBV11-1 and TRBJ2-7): EAEVAQSPRYKITEKSQAVAFWCDPISGHATLYWYRQILGQGPELLVQFQDESVVDDSQLPKDRFSAERLKGVDSTLKIQPAELGDSAMYLCASSQDGYEQYFGPGTRLTVT.

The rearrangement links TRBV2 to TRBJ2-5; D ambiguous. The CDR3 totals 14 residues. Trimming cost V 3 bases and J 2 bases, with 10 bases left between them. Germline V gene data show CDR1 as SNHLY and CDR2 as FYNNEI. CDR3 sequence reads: CASSDGQAQETQYF. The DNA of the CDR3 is TGTGCCAGCAGTGATGGCCAGGCTCAAGAGACCCAGTACTTC.

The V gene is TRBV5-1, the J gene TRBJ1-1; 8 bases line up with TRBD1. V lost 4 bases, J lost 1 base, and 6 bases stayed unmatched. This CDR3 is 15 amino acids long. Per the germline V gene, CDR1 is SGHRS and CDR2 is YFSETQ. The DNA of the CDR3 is TGCGCCAGCAGCCTGACAGGGGTCCAGAACACTGAAGCTTTCTTT. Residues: CASSLTGVQNTEAFF.

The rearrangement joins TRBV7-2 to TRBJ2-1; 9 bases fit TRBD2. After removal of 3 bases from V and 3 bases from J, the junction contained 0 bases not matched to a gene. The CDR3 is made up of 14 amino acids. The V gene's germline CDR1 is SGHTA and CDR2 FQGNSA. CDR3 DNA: TGTGCCAGCAGCTTTAGCGGGAGCTACAATGAGCAGTTCTTC. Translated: CASSFSGSYNEQFF.

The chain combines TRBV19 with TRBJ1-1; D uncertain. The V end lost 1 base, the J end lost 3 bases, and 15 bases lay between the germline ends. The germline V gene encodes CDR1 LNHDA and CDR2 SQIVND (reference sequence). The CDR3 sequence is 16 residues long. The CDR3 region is CASSIAPNLGDTEAFF. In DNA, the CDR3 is TGTGCCAGTAGTATAGCCCCGAACCTCGGTGACACTGAAGCTTTCTTT.

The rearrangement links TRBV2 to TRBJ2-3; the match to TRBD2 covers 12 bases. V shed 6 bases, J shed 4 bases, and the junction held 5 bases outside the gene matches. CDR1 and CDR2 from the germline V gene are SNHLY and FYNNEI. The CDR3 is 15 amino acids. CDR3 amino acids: CASRSGLAGPDTQYF. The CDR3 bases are TGTGCCAGCAGAAGCGGACTAGCGGGGCCAGATACGCAGTATTTT.

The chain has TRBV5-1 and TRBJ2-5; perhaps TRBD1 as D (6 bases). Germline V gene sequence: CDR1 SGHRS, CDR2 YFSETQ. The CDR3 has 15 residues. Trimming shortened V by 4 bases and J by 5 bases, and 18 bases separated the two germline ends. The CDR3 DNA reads TGCGCCAGCAGCGGGGGCCTTCTGGGTCGGGAGACCCAGTACTTC. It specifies CASSGGLLGRETQYF.

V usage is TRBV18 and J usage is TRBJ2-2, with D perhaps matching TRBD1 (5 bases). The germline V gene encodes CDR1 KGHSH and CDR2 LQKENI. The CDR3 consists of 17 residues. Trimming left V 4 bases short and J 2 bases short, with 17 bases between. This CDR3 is CASSLRGTSFNTGELFF. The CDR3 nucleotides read TGTGCCAGCTCACTAAGGGGAACGAGTTTTAACACCGGGGAGCTGTTTTTT. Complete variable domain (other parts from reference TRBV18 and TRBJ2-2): NAGVMQNPRHLVRRRGQEARLRCSPMKGHSHVYWYRQLPEEGLKFMVYLQKENIIDESGMPKERFSAEFPKEGPSILRIQQVVRGDSAAYFCASSLRGTSFNTGELFFGEGSRLTVL.

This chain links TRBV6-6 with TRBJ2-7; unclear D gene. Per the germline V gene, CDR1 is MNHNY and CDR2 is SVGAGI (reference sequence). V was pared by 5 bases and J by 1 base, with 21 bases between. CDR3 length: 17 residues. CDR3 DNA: TGTGCCAGCAGTAGATTTAGCCTCTCGGTAGTATCCTACGAGCAGTACTTC. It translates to CASSRFSLSVVSYEQYF.

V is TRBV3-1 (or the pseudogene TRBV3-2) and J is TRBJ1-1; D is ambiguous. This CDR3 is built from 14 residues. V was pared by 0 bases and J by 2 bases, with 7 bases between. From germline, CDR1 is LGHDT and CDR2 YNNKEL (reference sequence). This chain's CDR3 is CASSQDRPNTEAFF. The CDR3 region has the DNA TGTGCCAGCAGCCAAGACAGGCCAAACACTGAAGCTTTCTTT.

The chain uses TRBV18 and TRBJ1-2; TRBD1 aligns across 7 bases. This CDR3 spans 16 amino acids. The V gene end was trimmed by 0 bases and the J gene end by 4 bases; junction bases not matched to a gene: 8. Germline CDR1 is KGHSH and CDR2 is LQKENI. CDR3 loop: CASSPPGGGSIYGYTF. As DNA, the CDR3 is TGTGCCAGCTCACCACCAGGAGGGGGCAGTATCTATGGCTACACCTTC.

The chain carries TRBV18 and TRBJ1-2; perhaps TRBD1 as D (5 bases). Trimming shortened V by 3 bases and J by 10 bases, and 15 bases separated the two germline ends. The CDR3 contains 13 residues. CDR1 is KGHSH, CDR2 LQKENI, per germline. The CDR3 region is CASSPQGVSHYTF. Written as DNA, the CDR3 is TGTGCCAGCTCACCTCAAGGGGTTTCACACTACACCTTC.